These 3 T cell receptor beta chains were all obtained from the same sample, sequenced in a study of T-cell reconstitution after alpha-beta-depleted transplantation in children. Preparation of the TCRbeta library was carried out with unique molecular identifiers. TCRdb ran MiXCR on the PCR reads and lists one entry per CDR3 protein. The data hold some 310,000 distinct CDR3 sequences, with 23% observed a single time. Sequenced material: PBMCs, mostly from graft donor cells, taken 180 days after TCRalphabeta/CD19-depleted stem cell transplant. Receptors were obtained from a male patient aged 10-17 years who had a stem cell transplant for acute lymphoblastic leukemia, so the T cells may come from the graft donor.

V is TRBV28 and J is TRBJ2-5; 13 positions match TRBD2. This CDR3 region has 16 residues. V dropped 5 bases and J dropped 3; count of bases not matched to a gene: 6. Germline V lookup: CDR1 MDHEN, CDR2 SYDVKM. The CDR3 sequence: CASSRIGLAGEETQYF. The CDR3 bases are TGTGCCAGCAGTCGTATTGGACTAGCGGGAGAAGAGACCCAGTACTTC.

The J gene is TRBJ1-1, the V gene TRBV5-1; tentatively, D is TRBD1 (5 bases). Trimming stripped 0 bases from V and 1 base from J, with 13 bases between. The CDR3 loop spans 16 amino acids. The V gene's germline CDR1 is SGHRS and CDR2 YFSETQ. For the CDR3, the DNA is TGCGCCAGCAGCTTGGCGAGGGGTTGGGCGAACACTGAAGCTTTCTTT. Translation gives CASSLARGWANTEAFF.

This clonotype was recorded a few times. The rearrangement uses TRBV6-1 and TRBJ2-6; a possible D gene is TRBD1 (5 bases). Germline V gives CDR1 MNHNS, CDR2 SASEGT. V was shortened by 4 bases and J by 0 bases, with 22 bases between the two germline ends. This CDR3 is built from 20 residues. The CDR3 is CASSAQGVGRVTSGANVLTF. CDR3 bases: TGTGCCAGCAGTGCCCAGGGCGTGGGCAGGGTAACCTCTGGGGCCAACGTCCTGACTTTC.